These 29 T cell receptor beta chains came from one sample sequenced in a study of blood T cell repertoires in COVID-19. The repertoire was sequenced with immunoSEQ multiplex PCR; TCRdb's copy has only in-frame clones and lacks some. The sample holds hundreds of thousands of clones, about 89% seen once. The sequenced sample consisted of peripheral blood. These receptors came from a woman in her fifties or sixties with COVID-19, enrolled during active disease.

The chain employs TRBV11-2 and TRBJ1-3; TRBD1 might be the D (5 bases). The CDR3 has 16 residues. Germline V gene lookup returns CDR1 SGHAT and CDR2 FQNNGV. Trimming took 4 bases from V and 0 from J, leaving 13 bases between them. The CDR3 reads CASSSKYTGSGNTIYF. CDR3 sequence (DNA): TGTGCCAGCAGCTCCAAATATACAGGCTCTGGAAACACCATATATTTT.

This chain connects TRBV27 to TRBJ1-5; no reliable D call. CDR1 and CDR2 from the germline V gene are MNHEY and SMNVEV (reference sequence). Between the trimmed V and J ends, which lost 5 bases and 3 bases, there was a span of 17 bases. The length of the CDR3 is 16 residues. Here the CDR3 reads CASSLWSRPINQPQHF. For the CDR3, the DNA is TGTGCCAGCAGTCTGTGGTCTAGGCCGATCAATCAGCCCCAGCATTTT.

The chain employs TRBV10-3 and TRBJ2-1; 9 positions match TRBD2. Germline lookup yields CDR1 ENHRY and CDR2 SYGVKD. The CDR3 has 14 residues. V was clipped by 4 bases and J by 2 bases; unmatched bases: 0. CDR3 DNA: TGTGCCATCAGTGTAGCGGGAGCCTACAATGAGCAGTTCTTC. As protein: CAISVAGAYNEQFF.

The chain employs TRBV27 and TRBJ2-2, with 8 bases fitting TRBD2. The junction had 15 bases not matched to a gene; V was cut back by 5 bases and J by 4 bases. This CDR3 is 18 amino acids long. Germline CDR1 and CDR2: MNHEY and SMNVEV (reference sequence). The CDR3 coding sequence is TGTGCCAGCAGTCCGCCCGGACCAGCGGGAGATACCACCGGGGAGCTGTTTTTT. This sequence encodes CASSPPGPAGDTTGELFF.

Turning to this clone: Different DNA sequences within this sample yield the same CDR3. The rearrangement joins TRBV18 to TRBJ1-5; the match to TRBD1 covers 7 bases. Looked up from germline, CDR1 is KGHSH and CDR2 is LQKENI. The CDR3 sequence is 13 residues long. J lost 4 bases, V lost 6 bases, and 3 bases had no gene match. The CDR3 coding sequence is TGTGCCAGCTCCCCAGGGGGGAATCAGCCCCAGCATTTT. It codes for CASSPGGNQPQHF.

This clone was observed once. CDR3: CATQPGHLVKNTQYF. The CDR3 DNA is TGCGCCACCCAGCCGGGACACCTAGTGAAGAATACGCAGTATTTT. The V call is TRBV10-2, the J call TRBJ2-3; perhaps TRBD1 as D (6 bases). CDR3 length: 15 residues. The germline V gene has CDR1 WSHSY and CDR2 SAAADI. V was trimmed by 10 bases and J by 7 bases, leaving 24 bases between them.

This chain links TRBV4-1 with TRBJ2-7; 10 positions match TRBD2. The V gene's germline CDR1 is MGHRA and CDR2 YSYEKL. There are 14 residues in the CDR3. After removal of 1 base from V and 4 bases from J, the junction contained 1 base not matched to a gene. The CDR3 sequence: CASSQGLAGYEQYF. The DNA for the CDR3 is TGCGCCAGCAGCCAAGGACTAGCGGGTTACGAGCAGTACTTC.

In DNA, the CDR3 is TGTGCCAGCTCCATTGGACAGGGAGACACCGGGGAGCTGTTTTTT. Translated, it gives CASSIGQGDTGELFF. V gene TRBV18 combines with J gene TRBJ2-2, with 8 bases matching TRBD1. The length of the CDR3 is 15 residues. V lost 6 bases, J lost 3 bases, and 6 bases stayed unmatched. Germline V gives CDR1 KGHSH, CDR2 LQKENI.

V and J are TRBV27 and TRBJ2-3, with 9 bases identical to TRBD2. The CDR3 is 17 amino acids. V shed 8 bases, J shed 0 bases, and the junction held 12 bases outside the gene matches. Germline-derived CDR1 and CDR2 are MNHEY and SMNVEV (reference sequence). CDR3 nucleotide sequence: TGTGCCAGCCGCGGGGTAGCGGGAGCCGCTAGCACAGATACGCAGTATTTT. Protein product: CASRGVAGAASTDTQYF.

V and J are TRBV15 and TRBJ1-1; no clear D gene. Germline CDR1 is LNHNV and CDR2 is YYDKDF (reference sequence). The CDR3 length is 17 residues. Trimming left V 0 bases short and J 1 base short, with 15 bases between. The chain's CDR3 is CATSRDSVSSRNTEAFF. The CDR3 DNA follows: TGTGCCACCAGCAGAGATAGCGTTTCGTCTAGGAACACTGAAGCTTTCTTT.

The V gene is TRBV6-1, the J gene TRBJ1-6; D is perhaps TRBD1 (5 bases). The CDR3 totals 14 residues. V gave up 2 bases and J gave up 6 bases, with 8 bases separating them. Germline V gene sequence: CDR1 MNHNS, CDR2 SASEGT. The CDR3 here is CASSEPQGNSPLHF. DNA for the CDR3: TGTGCCAGCAGTGAACCCCAGGGTAATTCACCCCTCCACTTT.

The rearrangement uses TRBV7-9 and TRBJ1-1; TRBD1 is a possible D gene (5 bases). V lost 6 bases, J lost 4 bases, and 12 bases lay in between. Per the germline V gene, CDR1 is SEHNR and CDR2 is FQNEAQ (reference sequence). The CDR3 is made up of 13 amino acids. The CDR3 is CASSNTGSTEAFF. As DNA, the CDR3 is TGTGCCAGCAGTAATACAGGTTCCACTGAAGCTTTCTTT.

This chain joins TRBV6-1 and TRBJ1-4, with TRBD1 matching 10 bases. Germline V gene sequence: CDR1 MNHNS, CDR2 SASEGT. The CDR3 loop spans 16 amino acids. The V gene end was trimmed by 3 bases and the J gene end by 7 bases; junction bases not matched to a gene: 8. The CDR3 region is CASSDGDRGRSEKLFF. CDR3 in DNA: TGTGCCAGCAGTGACGGCGACAGGGGGCGAAGTGAAAAACTGTTTTTT.

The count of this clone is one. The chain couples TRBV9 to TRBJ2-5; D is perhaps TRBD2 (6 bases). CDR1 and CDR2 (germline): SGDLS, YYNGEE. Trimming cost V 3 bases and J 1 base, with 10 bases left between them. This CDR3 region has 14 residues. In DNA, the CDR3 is TGTGCCAGCAGCGGGGGGGTACTCCAAGAGACCCAGTACTTC. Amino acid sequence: CASSGGVLQETQYF.

The CDR3 DNA follows: TGCGCCAGCAGCTTGGATCTTGGCAACACAGATACGCAGTATTTT. It codes for CASSLDLGNTDTQYF. V usage is TRBV5-1 and J usage is TRBJ2-3; D uncertain. Germline assignment: CDR1 SGHRS and CDR2 YFSETQ. The V and J ends lost 0 bases and 2 bases respectively, with 10 bases between them. The CDR3 is 15 amino acids.

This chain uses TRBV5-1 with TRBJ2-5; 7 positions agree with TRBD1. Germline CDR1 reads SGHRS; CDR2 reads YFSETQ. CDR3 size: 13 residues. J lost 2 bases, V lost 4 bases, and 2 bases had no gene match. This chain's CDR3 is CASSRDRQETQYF. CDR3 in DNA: TGCGCCAGCAGCCGGGACAGACAAGAGACCCAGTACTTC.

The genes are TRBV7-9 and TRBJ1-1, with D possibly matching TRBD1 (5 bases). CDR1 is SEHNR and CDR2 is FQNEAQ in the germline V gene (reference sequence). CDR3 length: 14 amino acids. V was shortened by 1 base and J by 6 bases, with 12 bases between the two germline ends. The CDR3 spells CASSLEGVGAEAFF. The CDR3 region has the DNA TGTGCCAGCAGCTTAGAAGGGGTCGGAGCTGAAGCTTTCTTT.

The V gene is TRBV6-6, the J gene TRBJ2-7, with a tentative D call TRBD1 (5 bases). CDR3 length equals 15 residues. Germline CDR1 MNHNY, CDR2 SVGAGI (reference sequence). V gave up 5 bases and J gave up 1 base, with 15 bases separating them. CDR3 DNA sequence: TGTGCCAGCAGTCCCCAGGGTGACGTATCCTACGAGCAGTACTTC. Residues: CASSPQGDVSYEQYF.

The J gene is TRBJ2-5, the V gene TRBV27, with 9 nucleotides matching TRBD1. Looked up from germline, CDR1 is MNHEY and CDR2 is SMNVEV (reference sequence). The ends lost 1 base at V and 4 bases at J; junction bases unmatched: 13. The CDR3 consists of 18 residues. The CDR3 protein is CASSLLGTGTGSGETQYF. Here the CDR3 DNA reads TGTGCCAGCAGTTTATTGGGTACCGGGACAGGGAGTGGAGAGACCCAGTACTTC.

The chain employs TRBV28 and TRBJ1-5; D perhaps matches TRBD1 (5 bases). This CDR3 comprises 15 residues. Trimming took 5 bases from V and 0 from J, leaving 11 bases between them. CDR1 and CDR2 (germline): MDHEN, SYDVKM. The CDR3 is CASSLPGGSNQPQHF. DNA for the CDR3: TGTGCCAGCAGTCTGCCGGGGGGTAGCAATCAGCCCCAGCATTTT. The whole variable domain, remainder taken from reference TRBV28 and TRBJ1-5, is DVKVTQSSRYLVKRTGEKVFLECVQDMDHENMFWYRQDPGLGLRLIYFSYDVKMKEKGDIPEGYSVSREKKERFSLILESASTNQTSMYLCASSLPGGSNQPQHFGDGTRLSIL.

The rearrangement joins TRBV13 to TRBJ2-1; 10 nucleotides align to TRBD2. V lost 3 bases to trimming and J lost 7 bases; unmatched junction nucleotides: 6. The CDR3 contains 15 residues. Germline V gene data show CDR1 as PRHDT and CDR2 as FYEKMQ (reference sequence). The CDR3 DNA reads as TGTGCCAGCAGCTTGGGAGCGGGAGGGCTGAATGAGCAGTTCTTC. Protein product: CASSLGAGGLNEQFF. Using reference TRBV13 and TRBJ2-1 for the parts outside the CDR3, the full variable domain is AAGVIQSPRHLIKEKRETATLKCYPIPRHDTVYWYQQGPGQDPQFLISFYEKMQSDKGSIPDRFSAQQFSDYHSELNMSSLELGDSALYFCASSLGAGGLNEQFFGPGTRLTVL.

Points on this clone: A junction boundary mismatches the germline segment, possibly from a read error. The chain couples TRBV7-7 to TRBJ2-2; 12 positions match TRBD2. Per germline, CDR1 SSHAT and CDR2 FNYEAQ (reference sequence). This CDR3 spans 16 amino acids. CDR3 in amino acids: CASSLTSGRDTGELFF. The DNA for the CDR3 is TGTGCTAGCAGCTTGACTAGCGGGAGAGATACCGGGGAGCTGTTTTTT.

Written as DNA, the CDR3 is TGTGCCAGCAGTCTCTACGAGCAGTACTTC. Translation: CASSLYEQYF. The chain carries TRBV6-2 or TRBV6-3 and TRBJ2-7; D remains unclear. Germline V gene sequence: CDR1 MNHEY, CDR2 SVGEGT. The CDR3 loop spans 10 amino acids. Deletions cut 5 bases from V and 3 bases from J, with 2 bases between.

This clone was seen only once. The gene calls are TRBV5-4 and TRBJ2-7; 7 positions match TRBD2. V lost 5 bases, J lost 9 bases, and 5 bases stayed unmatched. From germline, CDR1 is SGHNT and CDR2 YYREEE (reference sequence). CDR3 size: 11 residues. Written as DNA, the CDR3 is TGTGCCAGCAGTTTAAAGCGGGGGCAGTACTTC. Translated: CASSLKRGQYF. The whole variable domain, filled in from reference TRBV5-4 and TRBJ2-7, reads ETGVTQSPTHLIKTRGQQVTLRCSSQSGHNTVSWYQQALGQGPQFIFQYYREEENGRGNFPPRFSGLQFPNYSSELNVNALELDDSALYLCASSLKRGQYFGPGTRLTVT.

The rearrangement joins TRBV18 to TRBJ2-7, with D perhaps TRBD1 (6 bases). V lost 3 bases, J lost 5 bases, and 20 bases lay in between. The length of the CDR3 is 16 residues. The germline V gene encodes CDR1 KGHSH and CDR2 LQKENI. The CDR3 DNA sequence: TGTGCCAGCTCACCTATAATCGGTTCTGGGGGCGACGAGCAGTACTTC. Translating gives CASSPIIGSGGDEQYF.

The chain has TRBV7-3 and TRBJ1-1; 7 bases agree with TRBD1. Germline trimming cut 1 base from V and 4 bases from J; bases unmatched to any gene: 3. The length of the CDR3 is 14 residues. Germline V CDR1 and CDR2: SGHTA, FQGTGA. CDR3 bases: TGTGCCAGCAGCTTAAATTCAGGGGGCACTGAAGCTTTCTTT. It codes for CASSLNSGGTEAFF. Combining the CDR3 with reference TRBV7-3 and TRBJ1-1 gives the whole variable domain GAGVSQTPSNKVTEKGKYVELRCDPISGHTALYWYRQSLGQGPEFLIYFQGTGAADDSGLPNDRFFAVRPEGSVSTLKIQRTERGDSAVYLCASSLNSGGTEAFFGQGTRLTVV.

This CDR3 is CSVDPGGETQYF. The DNA for the CDR3 is TGCAGCGTTGATCCGGGAGGAGAGACCCAGTACTTC. The V gene is TRBV29-1, the J gene TRBJ2-5, with 7 nucleotides matching TRBD2. Germline trimming cut 3 bases from V and 4 bases from J; bases unmatched to any gene: 2. Germline lookup yields CDR1 SQVTM and CDR2 ANQGSEA. The CDR3 contains 12 residues.

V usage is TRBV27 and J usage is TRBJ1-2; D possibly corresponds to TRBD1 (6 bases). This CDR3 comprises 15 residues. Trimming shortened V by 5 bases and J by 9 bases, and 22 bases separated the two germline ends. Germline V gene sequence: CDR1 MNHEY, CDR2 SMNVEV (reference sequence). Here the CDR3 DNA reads TGTGCCAGCAGTGATGGGAACTCAGGGGCCGTCAGCTACACCTTC. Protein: CASSDGNSGAVSYTF.

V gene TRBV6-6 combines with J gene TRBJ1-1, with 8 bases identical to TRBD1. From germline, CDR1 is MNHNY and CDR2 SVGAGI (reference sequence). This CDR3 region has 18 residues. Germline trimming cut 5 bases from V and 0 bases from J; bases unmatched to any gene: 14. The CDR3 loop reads CASSHRGGPGGLNTEAFF. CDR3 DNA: TGTGCCAGCAGTCATCGGGGAGGGCCAGGGGGCTTGAACACTGAAGCTTTCTTT.